This record concerns one T cell receptor (beta chain) sequence. What it recognizes is unknown. From germline, CDR1 is SNHLY and CDR2 FYNNEI. The CDR3 runs 15 residues. V lost 5 bases and J lost 8; bases outside the gene matches: 9. The sample originates from a study of shared clonotypes between healthy human individuals. Regarding the study as a whole: In general, naive subsets displayed greater estimated richness than memory subsets did. The study found roughly 5% of naive CD4 clonotypes shared across several donors.

Libraries were prepared by immunoSEQ multiplex PCR; TCRdb keeps only in-frame clonotypes and omits some of them. The repertoire consists of about 2,500,000 clones, with roughly nine tenths occurring once and the leading ten covering about 0.13%. This TCR came from a young man in good health. This chain uses TRBV2 with TRBJ1-2, with 12 bases aligning to TRBD1. The sequenced sample consisted of naive CD4+ T cells sorted from blood. Described subset: CD45RA+ positively selected. CDR3 protein: CASSPVGQGAGGYTF. CDR3 nucleotide sequence: TGTGCCAGCAGTCCGGTGGGACAGGGGGCTGGAGGCTACACCTTC.